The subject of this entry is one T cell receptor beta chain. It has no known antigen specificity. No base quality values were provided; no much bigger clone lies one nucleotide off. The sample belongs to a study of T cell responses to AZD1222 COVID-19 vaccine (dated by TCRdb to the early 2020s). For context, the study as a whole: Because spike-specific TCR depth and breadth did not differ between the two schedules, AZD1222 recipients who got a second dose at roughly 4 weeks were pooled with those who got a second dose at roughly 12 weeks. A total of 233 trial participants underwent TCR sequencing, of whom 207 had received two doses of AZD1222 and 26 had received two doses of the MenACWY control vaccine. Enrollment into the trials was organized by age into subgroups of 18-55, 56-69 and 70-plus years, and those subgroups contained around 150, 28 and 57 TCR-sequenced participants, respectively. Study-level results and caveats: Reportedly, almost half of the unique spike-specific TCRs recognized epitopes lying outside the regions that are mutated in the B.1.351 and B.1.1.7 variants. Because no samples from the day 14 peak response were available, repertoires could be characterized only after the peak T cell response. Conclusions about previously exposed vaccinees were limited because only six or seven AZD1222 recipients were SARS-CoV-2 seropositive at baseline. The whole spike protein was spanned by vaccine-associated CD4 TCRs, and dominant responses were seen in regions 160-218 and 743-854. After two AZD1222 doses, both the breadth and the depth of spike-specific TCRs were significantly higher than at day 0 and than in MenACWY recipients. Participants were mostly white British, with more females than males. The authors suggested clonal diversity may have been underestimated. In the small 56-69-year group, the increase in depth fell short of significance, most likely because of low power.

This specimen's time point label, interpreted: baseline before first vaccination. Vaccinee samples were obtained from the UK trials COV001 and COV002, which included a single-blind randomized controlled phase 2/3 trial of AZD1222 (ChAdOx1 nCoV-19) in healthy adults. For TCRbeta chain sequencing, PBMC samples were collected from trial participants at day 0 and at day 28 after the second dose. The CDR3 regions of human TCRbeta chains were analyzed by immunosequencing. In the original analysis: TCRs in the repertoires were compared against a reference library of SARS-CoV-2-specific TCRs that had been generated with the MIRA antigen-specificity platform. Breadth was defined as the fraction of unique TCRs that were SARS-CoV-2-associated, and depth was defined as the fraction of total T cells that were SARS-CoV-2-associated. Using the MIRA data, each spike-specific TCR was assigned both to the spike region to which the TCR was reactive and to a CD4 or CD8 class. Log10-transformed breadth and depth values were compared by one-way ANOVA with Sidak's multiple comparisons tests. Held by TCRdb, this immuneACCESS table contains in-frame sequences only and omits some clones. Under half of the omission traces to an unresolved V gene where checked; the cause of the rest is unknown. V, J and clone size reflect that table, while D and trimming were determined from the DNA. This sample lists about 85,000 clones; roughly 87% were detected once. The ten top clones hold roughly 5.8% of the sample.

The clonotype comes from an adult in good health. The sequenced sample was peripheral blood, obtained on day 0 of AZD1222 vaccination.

The CDR3 region: CASRSSGSYNEQFF. The nucleotides read TGTGCCAGCAGGTCTAGCGGATCCTACAATGAGCAGTTCTTC. Recombination connected TRBV28 to TRBJ2-1; the central 7 bases match TRBD2. The CDR3, from cysteine to phenylalanine, totals 14 residues. The sequence is cut down to CDR3 DNA, 42 bases in frame from base 1. According to the germline V gene, CDR1 reads MDHEN and CDR2 reads SYDVKM. V loses 6 bases at its end and J loses 1 base; junction bases beyond the gene matches: 3.